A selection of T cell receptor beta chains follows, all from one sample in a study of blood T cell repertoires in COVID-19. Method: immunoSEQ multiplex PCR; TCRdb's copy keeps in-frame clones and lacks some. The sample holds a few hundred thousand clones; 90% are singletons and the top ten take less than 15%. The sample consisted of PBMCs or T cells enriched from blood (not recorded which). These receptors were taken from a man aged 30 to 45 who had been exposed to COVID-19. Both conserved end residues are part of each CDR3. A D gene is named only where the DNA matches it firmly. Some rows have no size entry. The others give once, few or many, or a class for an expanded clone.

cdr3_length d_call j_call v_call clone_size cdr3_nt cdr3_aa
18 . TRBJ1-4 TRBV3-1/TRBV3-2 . TGTGCCAGCAGCCTCAGACCTGCGGGACGGGGAACTAATGAAAAACTGTTTTTT CASSLRPAGRGTNEKLFF
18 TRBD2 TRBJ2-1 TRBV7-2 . TGTGCCAGCAGCCCCGGAATCGGGACTAGCGGATACTACAATGAGCAGTTCTTC CASSPGIGTSGYYNEQFF
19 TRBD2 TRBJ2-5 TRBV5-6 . TGTGCCAGCAGCCCCCCGGTTGGTAGCGGGGGGGCGATGGGAGAGACCCAGTACTTC CASSPPVGSGGAMGETQYF
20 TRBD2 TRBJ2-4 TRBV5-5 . TGTGCCAGCAGCTTGATACTAGCGGTTAATTTATATTTAGCCAAAAACATTCAGTACTTC CASSLILAVNLYLAKNIQYF
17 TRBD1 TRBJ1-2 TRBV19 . TGTGCCAGTAGTCTGGGGGAGACAGGGAGTTCGGCGTATGGCTACACCTTC CASSLGETGSSAYGYTF
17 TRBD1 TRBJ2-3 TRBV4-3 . TGCGCCAGCAGCCAAGATGCGGCGACAGGGAACGCAGATACGCAGTATTTT CASSQDAATGNADTQYF
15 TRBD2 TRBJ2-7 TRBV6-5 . TGTGCCAGCAGTTACTCGACGGGGGGGCCCTACGAGCAGTACTTC CASSYSTGGPYEQYF
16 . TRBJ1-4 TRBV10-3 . TGTGCCATCAGTGAGTCAGGTACAGGGCTTTATGAAAAACTGTTTTTT CAISESGTGLYEKLFF
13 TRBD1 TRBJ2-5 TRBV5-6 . TGTGCCAGCAGCGTTACAGGGGGAGGAACCCAGTACTTC CASSVTGGGTQYF
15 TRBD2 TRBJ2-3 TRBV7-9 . TGTGCCAGCCCCGGAGCGGGGGATTCCACAGATACGCAGTATTTT CASPGAGDSTDTQYF
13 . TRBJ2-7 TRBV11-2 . TGTGCCAGCAGTTGGGGGGAGGCCTACGAGCAGTACTTC CASSWGEAYEQYF
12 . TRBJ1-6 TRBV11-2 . TGTGCCAGCAGCCTACAGGTAGGATCCCTCCACTTT CASSLQVGSLHF
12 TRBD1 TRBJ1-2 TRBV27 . TGTGCCAGCAGTATCACAGGGGGAGGCTACACCTTC CASSITGGGYTF
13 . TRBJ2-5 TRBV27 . TGTGCCAGCATTAATCGGGATTGGGAGACCCAGTACTTC CASINRDWETQYF
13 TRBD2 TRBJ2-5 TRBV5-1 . TGCGCCAGCAGTATAGCGGGCCAAGAGACCCAGTACTTC CASSIAGQETQYF
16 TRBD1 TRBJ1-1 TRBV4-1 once TGCGCCAGCAGCCAAGGGGACAGGGGTTTGAGCACTGAAGCTTTCTTT CASSQGDRGLSTEAFF
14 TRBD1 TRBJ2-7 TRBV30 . TGTGCCTGGTCAAGACAGGGGGCCTTAGATGAGCAGTACTTC CAWSRQGALDEQYF
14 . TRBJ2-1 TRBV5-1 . TGCGCCAGCAGCTTGTCCAGTCGGGACAATGAGCAGTTCTTC CASSLSSRDNEQFF
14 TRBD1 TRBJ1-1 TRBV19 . TGTGCCAGTGGTACCGGACAGGGGAACACTGAAGCTTTCTTT CASGTGQGNTEAFF
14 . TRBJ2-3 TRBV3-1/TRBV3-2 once TGTGCCAGCAGCCAAGGTTCGATGACTAGGGGGCAGTATTTT CASSQGSMTRGQYF
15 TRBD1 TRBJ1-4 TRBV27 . TGTGCCAGCAGTTTATCGACAGGGTATAATGAAAAACTGTTTTTT CASSLSTGYNEKLFF
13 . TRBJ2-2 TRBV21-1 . TGTGCCAGCAGCGCCAGGGGTTCCGGGGAGCTGTTTTTT CASSARGSGELFF
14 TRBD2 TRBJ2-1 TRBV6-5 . TGTGCCACCGCTTCTAGCGGGGGGATCAATGAGCAGTTCTTC CATASSGGINEQFF
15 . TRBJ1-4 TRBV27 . TGTGCCAGCAGTTTATCCCCCGGGGGAGGCGAAAAACTGTTTTTT CASSLSPGGGEKLFF
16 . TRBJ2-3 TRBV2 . TGTGCCAGCAGCGCGGCCACTAGGAAGGCCACAGATACGCAGTATTTT CASSAATRKATDTQYF
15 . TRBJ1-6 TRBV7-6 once TGTGCCAGCAGCTCGGGAGTTGGGTATAATTCACCCCTCCACTTT CASSSGVGYNSPLHF
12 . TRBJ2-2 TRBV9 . TGTGCCAGCAGAAGAGGGGGCGGGGAGCTGTTTTTT CASRRGGGELFF
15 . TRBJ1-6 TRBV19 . TGTGCCAGTAGTCCGGGACAAAACTATAATTCACCCCTCCACTTT CASSPGQNYNSPLHF
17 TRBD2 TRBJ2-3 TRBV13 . TGTGCCAGCAGCTTAACCGCGGGGGGGGCTAGCACAGATACGCAGTATTTT CASSLTAGGASTDTQYF
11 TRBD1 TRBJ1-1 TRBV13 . TGTGCCAGCAGCGGGACAGGTTCGGCTTTCTTT CASSGTGSAFF
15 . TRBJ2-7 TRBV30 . TGTGCCTGGAGTATACCGTTGGGGGGTCGCTACGAGCAGTACTTC CAWSIPLGGRYEQYF
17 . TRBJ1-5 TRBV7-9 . TGTGCCAGCAGCTTAGCGGCGGGGGGGGTAGCAAATCAGCCCCAGCATTTT CASSLAAGGVANQPQHF
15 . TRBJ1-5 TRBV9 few TGTGCCAGCAGCGTAGCCGGACAGCCCAATCAGCCCCAGCATTTT CASSVAGQPNQPQHF
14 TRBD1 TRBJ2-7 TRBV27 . TGTGCCAGCAGATGGGACAGGGCCTCCTACGAGCAGTACTTC CASRWDRASYEQYF
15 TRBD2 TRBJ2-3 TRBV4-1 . TGCGCCAGCAGCCAAGTAGCTAGCGGGGGCGATACGCAGTATTTT CASSQVASGGDTQYF
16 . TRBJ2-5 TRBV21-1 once TGTGCCAGCAGCAAAGTCTCCGGGTCCCACCGAGAGACCCAGTACTTC CASSKVSGSHRETQYF
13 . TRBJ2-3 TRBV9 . TGTGCCAGCAGCGTAGCGGGGTCAGATACGCAGTATTTT CASSVAGSDTQYF
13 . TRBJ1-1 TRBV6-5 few TGTGCCAGCAGTTACAGGGGGAACACTGAAGCTTTCTTT CASSYRGNTEAFF
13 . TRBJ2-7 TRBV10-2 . TGCGCCAGCAGGGACCGGGAACACTACGAGCAGTACTTC CASRDREHYEQYF
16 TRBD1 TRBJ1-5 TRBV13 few TGTGCCAGCAGCCTTAGGACAGGGGATAGCAATCAGCCCCAGCATTTT CASSLRTGDSNQPQHF
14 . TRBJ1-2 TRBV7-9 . TGTGCCAGCAGCCCCATAGCGCAAAACTATGGCTACACCTTC CASSPIAQNYGYTF
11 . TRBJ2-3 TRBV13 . TGTGCCAGCAGCCGGAGCACACGTCAGTATTTT CASSRSTRQYF
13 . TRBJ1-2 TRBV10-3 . TGTGCCATCAGTGAAGGGGAAGGGGATGGCTACACCTTC CAISEGEGDGYTF
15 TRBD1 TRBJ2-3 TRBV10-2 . TGCGCCAGCAACCAGGACAGGCCTAATACAGATACGCAGTATTTT CASNQDRPNTDTQYF
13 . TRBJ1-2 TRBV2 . TGTGCCAGCAGAGACAGTAATATGGGGGGCTACACCTTC CASRDSNMGGYTF
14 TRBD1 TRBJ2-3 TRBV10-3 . TGTGCCATCACTTTGGGACAGGACACAGATACGCAGTATTTT CAITLGQDTDTQYF
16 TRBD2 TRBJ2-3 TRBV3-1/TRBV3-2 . TGTGCCAGCAGCCCACTCGGACTAGCGGGGGGGGATACGCAGTATTTT CASSPLGLAGGDTQYF
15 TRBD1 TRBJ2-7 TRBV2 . TGTGCCAGCAGTAGGGACAGGGGAGACTCCTACGAGCAGTACTTC CASSRDRGDSYEQYF
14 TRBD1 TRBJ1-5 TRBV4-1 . TGCGCCAGCAGCCAGACAGGGGGCATTCAGCCCCAGCATTTT CASSQTGGIQPQHF
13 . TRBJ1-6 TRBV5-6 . TGTGCCAGCAGCTGGGGTGCGGATTTAGGACTTTTGTTT CASSWGADLGLLF
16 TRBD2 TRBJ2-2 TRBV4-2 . TGTGCCAGCAGCCAATTTAGCGGGGGGGCATCCGGGGAGCTGTTTTTT CASSQFSGGASGELFF
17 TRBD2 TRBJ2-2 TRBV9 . TGTGCCAGCAGCGTCCATCCGGCTAGCGGGGGAACCGGGGAGCTGTTTTTT CASSVHPASGGTGELFF
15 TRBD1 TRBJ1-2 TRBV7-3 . TGTGCCAGCAGCTTAACGGCGACAGGGGTGGGAGGCTACACCTTC CASSLTATGVGGYTF
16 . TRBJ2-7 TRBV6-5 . TGTGCCAGCAGTTACACCAGTGAGGACACCTCCTACGAGCAGTACTTC CASSYTSEDTSYEQYF
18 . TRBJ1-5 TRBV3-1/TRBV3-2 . TGTGCCAGCAGTAAACTCCTTCCCCAGGGGTATAGCAATCAGCCCCAGCATTTT CASSKLLPQGYSNQPQHF
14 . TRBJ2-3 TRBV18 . TGTGCCAGCTCACCGGGGGCCGGCACAGATACGCAGTATTTT CASSPGAGTDTQYF